The next 20 T cell receptor beta chains were all read from a single sample in a study of sequential checkpoint blockade in melanoma. Profiling relied on immunoSEQ multiplex PCR, and the TCRdb table lists in-frame clones only, not all of them. The sample shows roughly 19,000 clones, 65% to 85% of them seen only once. Treatment noted: randomized to nivolumab then ipilimumab (arm A) or the reverse (arm B). The source material was CD8+ T cells sorted from blood (inferred from file names), sampled from a patient given nivolumab and ipilimumab in sequence. These receptors were obtained from a human donor with melanoma.

The J gene is TRBJ2-5, the V gene TRBV9; possibly TRBD2 for D (6 bases). The CDR3 has 16 residues. Trimming left V 0 bases short and J 5 bases short, with 17 bases between. Germline V gene sequence: CDR1 SGDLS, CDR2 YYNGEE. The CDR3 here is CASSVEGSHGGETQYF. Here the CDR3 DNA reads TGTGCCAGCAGCGTAGAGGGCAGCCATGGAGGGGAGACCCAGTACTTC.

This clone counts as large. This rearrangement joins TRBV7-9 to TRBJ1-3, with D possibly matching TRBD1 (6 bases). Germline V gene sequence: CDR1 SEHNR, CDR2 FQNEAQ (reference sequence). There are 15 residues in the CDR3. V lost 5 bases, J lost 4 bases, and 15 bases lay in between. The DNA for the CDR3 is TGTGCCAGCAGCCCAGCCGGGACACAAGGAAACACCATATATTTT. The encoded protein is CASSPAGTQGNTIYF.

The chain recombines TRBV5-6 with TRBJ2-1, with D perhaps TRBD1 (6 bases). The germline V and J ends were trimmed by 1 base and 2 bases, with 22 bases remaining between them. Per the germline V gene, CDR1 is SGHDT and CDR2 is YYEEEE. The CDR3 spans 19 residues. The CDR3 sequence is CASSLKIRLRQAPYNEQFF. The CDR3 region has the DNA TGTGCCAGCAGCTTGAAGATTAGGCTTCGACAGGCGCCCTACAATGAGCAGTTCTTC. The full variable domain, in which reference TRBV5-6 and TRBJ2-1 provide the parts outside the CDR3, is DAGVTQSPTHLIKTRGQQVTLRCSPKSGHDTVSWYQQALGQGPQFIFQYYEEEERQRGNFPDRFSGHQFPNYSSELNVNALLLGDSALYLCASSLKIRLRQAPYNEQFFGPGTRLTVL.

The gene calls are TRBV5-8 and TRBJ2-3; D gene unclear. The CDR3 totals 11 residues. V lost 4 bases and J 4 bases, leaving 4 bases between the germline ends. Looked up from germline, CDR1 is SGHTS and CDR2 is YDEGEE. CDR3 region: CASSLADTQYF. The CDR3 region has the DNA TGTGCCAGCAGCCTAGCAGATACGCAGTATTTT.

The gene calls are TRBV25-1 and TRBJ2-5; 10 bases are shared with TRBD2. The J call may be mistaken, given a closer DNA end match to TRBJ2-7. The V gene's germline CDR1 is MGHDK and CDR2 SYGVNS. This CDR3 spans 14 amino acids. The CDR3 sequence: CASRETGLAREQYF. CDR3 bases: TGTGCCAGCAGGGAAACGGGACTAGCGCGCGAGCAGTACTTC.

This sequence joins TRBV5-6 and TRBJ2-7, with D unclear. The germline V gene has CDR1 SGHDT and CDR2 YYEEEE. The V end lost 2 bases, the J end lost 0 bases, and 9 bases lay between the germline ends. This CDR3 contains 14 residues. CDR3 region: CASSFTESSYEQYF. DNA for the CDR3: TGTGCCAGCAGCTTCACAGAGAGCTCCTACGAGCAGTACTTC.

The J gene is TRBJ1-2, the V gene TRBV27, with D hard to call. V was trimmed by 3 bases and J by 8 bases, leaving 19 bases between them. The CDR3 loop spans 15 amino acids. CDR1 is MNHEY and CDR2 is SMNVEV in the germline V gene (reference sequence). The CDR3 region has the DNA TGTGCCAGCAGTTTCGGCAAGGAGGGAAGGGAGGGCTACACCTTC. Translated, it gives CASSFGKEGREGYTF.

This clone counts as medium-sized (0.01 to 0.1%). The V and J genes are TRBV28 and TRBJ2-1, with D unclear. Per germline, CDR1 MDHEN and CDR2 SYDVKM. The CDR3 consists of 12 residues. The germline V and J ends were trimmed by 5 bases and 6 bases, with 8 bases remaining between them. This chain's CDR3 is CASSLLINEQFF. The CDR3 bases are TGTGCCAGCAGTCTACTAATCAATGAGCAGTTCTTC.

J is TRBJ1-2 and V is TRBV28, with D unclear. Between the trimmed V and J ends, which lost 1 base and 8 bases, there was a span of 11 bases. CDR1 and CDR2 from the germline V gene are MDHEN and SYDVKM. The CDR3 consists of 13 residues. This chain's CDR3 is CASSLFRTGGYTF. The CDR3 DNA reads as TGTGCCAGCAGTTTATTCAGGACTGGCGGCTACACCTTC.

This clone was detected once. The gene calls are TRBV30 and TRBJ1-1; 9 positions match TRBD1. The CDR3 sequence is 16 residues long. Germline V lookup: CDR1 GTSNPN, CDR2 SVGIG (reference sequence). V lost 2 bases to trimming and J lost 0 bases; unmatched junction nucleotides: 7. This CDR3 is CAWSLRWDRVNTEAFF. CDR3 sequence (DNA): TGTGCCTGGAGTTTAAGGTGGGACAGGGTGAACACTGAAGCTTTCTTT.

This clone was seen just once. The J gene is TRBJ1-4, the V gene TRBV6-6, with 10 bases identical to TRBD1. CDR1 MNHNY and CDR2 SVGAGI come from the germline V gene (reference sequence). CDR3 length: 14 residues. The V and J ends lost 7 bases and 8 bases, in that order; junction bases with no gene match: 7. CDR3 region: CASIWGTGEEKLFF. The CDR3 nucleotides are TGTGCCAGCATATGGGGGACAGGGGAGGAAAAACTGTTTTTT.

CDR3 protein: CASSAGTDSYEQYF. Here the CDR3 DNA reads TGTGCCAGCAGCGCTGGGACAGACTCCTACGAGCAGTACTTC. The gene calls are TRBV9 and TRBJ2-7; 7 bases line up with TRBD1. Germline trimming cut 3 bases from V and 0 bases from J; bases unmatched to any gene: 3. The CDR3 runs 14 residues. Germline V gene sequence: CDR1 SGDLS, CDR2 YYNGEE. Full variable domain (rest looked up from reference TRBV9 and TRBJ2-7): DSGVTQTPKHLITATGQRVTLRCSPRSGDLSVYWYQQSLDQGLQFLIQYYNGEERAKGNILERFSAQQFPDLHSELNLSSLELGDSALYFCASSAGTDSYEQYFGPGTRLTVT.

To note about this clone: A far larger clone lies a single base away; this is likely a read error. The chain uses TRBV15 and TRBJ2-2; 9 positions agree with TRBD1. The CDR3 spans 16 residues. Looked up from germline, CDR1 is LNHNV and CDR2 is YYDKDF (reference sequence). The CDR3 DNA reads as TGTGCCGCCAGCAGACCGACAGGGGGGCTAACCGGGGAGCTGTTTTTT. Its translation is CAASRPTGGLTGELFF.

CDR3 in amino acids: CASRQGTNTGELFF. The CDR3 DNA follows: TGTGCCAGCAGACAGGGGACGAACACCGGGGAGCTGTTTTTT. This sequence joins TRBV27 and TRBJ2-2; 7 nucleotides match TRBD1. The CDR3 extends over 14 amino acids. J lost 0 bases, V lost 6 bases, and 1 base had no gene match. From germline, CDR1 is MNHEY and CDR2 SMNVEV (reference sequence).

The chain is built from TRBV15 and TRBJ1-5; D gene ambiguous. V lost 0 bases, J lost 4 bases, and 10 bases lay in between. From germline, CDR1 is LNHNV and CDR2 YYDKDF (reference sequence). CDR3 length equals 15 residues. CDR3 sequence: CATSRDPGLNQPQHF. CDR3 in DNA: TGTGCCACCAGCAGAGATCCCGGGTTGAATCAGCCCCAGCATTTT.

This clone was detected once. This chain links TRBV7-9 with TRBJ2-2; maybe TRBD1 (5 bases). CDR1 and CDR2 from the germline V gene are SEHNR and FQNEAQ (reference sequence). V was pared by 5 bases and J by 9 bases, with 19 bases between. This CDR3 contains 15 residues. For the CDR3, the DNA is TGTGCCAGCAGCCCGGACATAAATCAGGTCCGGGAGCTGTTTTTT. Translating it yields CASSPDINQVRELFF.

The V call is TRBV11-3, the J call TRBJ1-1; the D is unclear. The CDR3 has 13 amino acids. Per germline, CDR1 SGHNT and CDR2 YENEEA. V was cut by 3 bases and J by 6 bases, with 11 bases left in between. CDR3 sequence reads: CASSFPLSAEAFF. CDR3 bases: TGTGCCAGCAGCTTCCCCCTATCGGCTGAAGCTTTCTTT. The whole variable domain, filled in from reference TRBV11-3 and TRBJ1-1, reads EAGVVQSPRYKIIEKKQPVAFWCNPISGHNTLYWYLQNLGQGPELLIRYENEEAVDDSQLPKDRFSAERLKGVDSTLKIQPAELGDSAVYLCASSFPLSAEAFFGQGTRLTVV.

V usage is TRBV5-6 and J usage is TRBJ2-1; D may be TRBD2 (6 bases). CDR1 SGHDT and CDR2 YYEEEE come from the germline V gene. The CDR3 is 13 residues long. V was trimmed by 4 bases and J by 4 bases, leaving 9 bases between them. The CDR3: CASSPGGYNEQFF. CDR3 in DNA: TGTGCCAGCAGCCCCGGGGGATACAATGAGCAGTTCTTC.

The chain recombines TRBV9 with TRBJ1-2; D may be TRBD1 (5 bases). Germline V gene sequence: CDR1 SGDLS, CDR2 YYNGEE. The CDR3 runs to 14 residues. V was pared by 0 bases and J by 4 bases, with 10 bases between. This chain's CDR3 is CASSVVTGGYGYTF. CDR3 bases: TGTGCCAGCAGCGTAGTGACGGGGGGCTATGGCTACACCTTC. Full variable domain (remainder filled in from reference TRBV9 and TRBJ1-2): DSGVTQTPKHLITATGQRVTLRCSPRSGDLSVYWYQQSLDQGLQFLIQYYNGEERAKGNILERFSAQQFPDLHSELNLSSLELGDSALYFCASSVVTGGYGYTFGSGTRLTVV.

This clone was counted a few times. The chain joins TRBV13 to TRBJ2-7; 10 bases match TRBD1. The trim removed 3 bases at V and 6 bases at J, leaving 2 bases unmatched. Germline CDR1 is PRHDT and CDR2 is FYEKMQ (reference sequence). This CDR3 is 13 amino acids long. CDR3 sequence: CASSFRTGGEQYF. The DNA of the CDR3 is TGTGCCAGCAGCTTTCGGACAGGGGGCGAGCAGTACTTC.